The following is a T cell receptor beta chain sequence with its context. As yet, its antigen is unknown. This sample is drawn from a study of shared clonotypes between healthy human individuals. Clones were sequenced by immunoSEQ multiplex PCR, and TCRdb holds only the in-frame ones, with some missing. The table records 450,000 to 700,000 clones, around 95% of them present only once. In the naive CD8 group, cells lacked CD45RO and were positively selected for CCR7, so terminally differentiated effector memory CD45RA+ cells were left out. Study-level points and caveats: The study sampled only blood, and tissue repertoires likely differ. On the whole, naive subsets had larger estimated richness than memory subsets had.

Source material: naive CD8+ T cells sorted from blood. This sequence was found in a young woman in good health.

CDR3 sequence (DNA): TGTGCCAGCAGCCAGCAGAGGAGCTACGAGCAGTACTTC. Protein: CASSQQRSYEQYF. The genes are TRBV4-2 and TRBJ2-7; D is ambiguous. The germline V gene encodes CDR1 LGHNA and CDR2 YNFKEQ. The CDR3 covers 13 residues. Between the trimmed V and J ends, which lost 3 bases and 3 bases, there was a span of 9 bases.